These T cell receptor beta chains were read from a single sample in a study of blood T cell repertoires in COVID-19. The repertoire was sequenced with immunoSEQ multiplex PCR; TCRdb's copy has only in-frame clones and lacks some. The data contain 80,000 to 90,000 clones, around 86% of them singletons. The sequencing sample was made of peripheral blood. The source of these receptors is a woman between 65 and 79 years old with acute or convalescent COVID-19. Each CDR3 is given with its conserved first and last residue. Expanded clones are given a class, and other clones once, few, many or no size at all.

cdr3_length: 13; j_call: TRBJ1-4; clone_size: -; v_call: TRBV11-2; cdr3_aa: CASSRTDGEKLFF
cdr3_length: 13; j_call: TRBJ1-2; clone_size: -; v_call: TRBV12-3/TRBV12-4; cdr3_aa: CASSLGTGGGNTF
cdr3_length: 14; j_call: TRBJ1-6; clone_size: once; v_call: TRBV30; cdr3_aa: CAWSDYIYDSPLHF
cdr3_length: 15; j_call: TRBJ2-1; clone_size: -; v_call: TRBV6-5; cdr3_aa: CASRRAGGLLNEQFF
cdr3_length: 13; j_call: TRBJ1-2; clone_size: -; v_call: TRBV5-5; cdr3_aa: CASSFTQGTGYTF
cdr3_length: 19; j_call: TRBJ1-3; clone_size: -; v_call: TRBV10-3; cdr3_aa: CAIRPGTGVATTSGNTIYF
cdr3_length: 15; j_call: TRBJ1-5; clone_size: -; v_call: TRBV19; cdr3_aa: CASSHLDRDDQPQHF
cdr3_length: 15; j_call: TRBJ1-6; clone_size: -; v_call: TRBV5-6; cdr3_aa: CASSSTGQGNSPLHF
cdr3_length: 15; j_call: TRBJ1-6; clone_size: -; v_call: TRBV6-5; cdr3_aa: CASRAGQIYNSPLHF
cdr3_length: 14; j_call: TRBJ1-1; clone_size: -; v_call: TRBV27; cdr3_aa: CASRVDRSNTEAFF
cdr3_length: 13; j_call: TRBJ1-6; clone_size: -; v_call: TRBV5-8; cdr3_aa: CASSLTRSSPLHF
cdr3_length: 16; j_call: TRBJ1-2; clone_size: -; v_call: TRBV19; cdr3_aa: CASSPSQGPLSYGYTF
cdr3_length: 14; j_call: TRBJ1-2; clone_size: -; v_call: TRBV24-1; cdr3_aa: CATSDSDRGNGYTF
cdr3_length: 17; j_call: TRBJ1-5; clone_size: -; v_call: TRBV28; cdr3_aa: CASSSPGHTMGNQPQHF
cdr3_length: 17; j_call: TRBJ2-1; clone_size: -; v_call: TRBV9; cdr3_aa: CASSVEAQQGFYNEQFF
cdr3_length: 13; j_call: TRBJ2-3; clone_size: -; v_call: TRBV12-3/TRBV12-4; cdr3_aa: CASSLEGRGTQYF
cdr3_length: 13; j_call: TRBJ1-5; clone_size: -; v_call: TRBV2; cdr3_aa: CASTAGRNQPQHF